This TCR beta chain was documented in a study of CD8 T cells in ankylosing spondylitis. General study results and limits: Previously reported in reactive arthritis synovial fluid and blood were some of the motif variants. Characteristic, it appeared, of ankylosing spondylitis blood was a TCR beta motif of about eight highly homologous variants.

As regards this clonotype: No antigen is known for it.

Germline V CDR1 and CDR2: SGHRS, YFSETQ. The ends were cut back, 2 bases at V and 3 bases at J, with 9 bases in the middle. The CDR3 consists of 13 residues. Using quantitative 5'-RACE with molecular barcodes, the authors made TCR beta libraries. Via MiXCR, TCRdb re-called the 5' RACE reads, giving one row per CDR3 protein. The profile shows around 480,000 distinct CDR3 sequences, under 20% of them singletons. Sequencing used blood, either unsorted or a sorted T cell fraction (not recorded which). The chain joins TRBV5-1 to TRBJ2-7; D remains ambiguous. The sequence was collected from a male donor with ankylosing spondylitis. The CDR3 sequence is CASSLGRFYEQYF. The CDR3 DNA sequence: TGCGCCAGCAGCTTAGGACGGTTCTACGAGCAGTACTTC.